The present entry profiles one T cell receptor beta chain with its context. Its specificity is not known. The PCR ran on 60 Vbeta and 13 Jbeta primers. Original data processing: In a later analysis, 60 million to 90 million unique TCR beta chains included roughly 11 million shared by two or more donors. Produced via immunoSEQ multiplex PCR; TCRdb's table is partial and in-frame only. V and J calls and clone size are as listed in that table; D and trimming were resolved from the DNA. The sample has 65,000 to 85,000 clones, and its top ten clones hold approximately 1.8%. The data were taken from a study of cytomegalovirus exposure and HLA in healthy donors. Study-level background: Earlier work reported approximately 110 million unique TCR beta sequences from about 180 million T cells.

The study's findings and limits: Researchers reported that a few CMV-associated chains were confirmed in vitro as CMV antigen-specific.

The source of this sequence is a woman under 40 in good health and CMV-seronegative. Specimen: PBMCs.

The CDR3 bases are TGTGCCAGCAGGAGGGGTCGGACTAGCGGGCCGGGGGATACGCAGTATTTT. It is translated as CASRRGRTSGPGDTQYF. The V gene is TRBV7-8, the J gene TRBJ2-3, with 11 nucleotides matching TRBD2. Trimming took 6 bases from V and 6 from J; bases not matched to a gene: 14. CDR3 size: 17 residues. Germline lookup yields CDR1 SGHVS and CDR2 FQNEAQ.